Here is one T cell receptor (beta chain) with its context. Germline CDR1 and CDR2: LGHNT and FRNRAP. This CDR3 is built from 15 residues. V was clipped by 5 bases and J by 1 base, with 14 bases between them. These data come from a study of blood T cell repertoires in COVID-19. Overall study context: The study drew acute and convalescent COVID-19 samples from the United States, Italy and Spain.

Original data processing: Estimates of nucleated cell counts were drawn from the amplification of reference gene primers. Produced via immunoSEQ multiplex PCR; TCRdb's table is partial and in-frame only. V, J and clone size derive from that table, while D and trimming were established from the DNA sequence. The sample records roughly 140,000 clones, about four fifths being singletons. This sequence originates from a man in his 70s who had recovered from COVID-19. Sequencing used peripheral blood. The genes are TRBV12-5 and TRBJ2-5, with D possibly matching TRBD2 (6 bases). The CDR3 loop is CASGPAGTFQETQYF. The CDR3, as DNA: TGTGCTAGTGGTCCCGCCGGGACTTTCCAAGAGACCCAGTACTTC. The full variable domain, in which reference TRBV12-5 and TRBJ2-5 provide the parts outside the CDR3, is DARVTQTPRHKVTEMGQEVTMRCQPILGHNTVFWYRQTMMQGLELLAYFRNRAPLDDSGMPKDRFSAEMPDATLATLKIQPSEPRDSAVYFCASGPAGTFQETQYFGPGTRLLVL.